What follows are 18 T cell receptor beta chains derived from one specimen sequenced in a study of identical twins. MiXCR was run by TCRdb on the 5' RACE reads, yielding one entry per CDR3 protein. The sample holds under 900,000 distinct CDR3 sequences, approximately 13% seen once. The same sample was also used in a study of yellow fever vaccine responses in identical twins.

The sample consisted of PBMCs. These receptors were obtained from a woman between 18 and 29 years old in good health.

In this sample, this clonotype turned up many times. The chain uses TRBV12-5 and TRBJ2-1; 11 positions match TRBD2. The V gene end was trimmed by 2 bases and the J gene end by 6 bases; junction bases not matched to a gene: 3. The CDR3 consists of 15 residues. Germline V gives CDR1 LGHNT, CDR2 FRNRAP. In DNA form, the CDR3 reads TGTGCTAGTGGTTTGAGTAGCGGGGGGGCCAATGAGCAGTTCTTC. It encodes CASGLSSGGANEQFF.

The J gene is TRBJ1-2, the V gene TRBV6-1; D gene ambiguous. Germline CDR1 MNHNS, CDR2 SASEGT. Trimming cost V 2 bases and J 4 bases, with 8 bases left between them. The CDR3 covers 13 residues. The CDR3 reads CASSEKSGYGYTF. The DNA for the CDR3 is TGTGCCAGCAGTGAAAAAAGCGGCTATGGCTACACCTTC.

Only a few counts were recorded for this clonotype. The chain links TRBV7-2 to TRBJ1-5, with D unclear. The ends were cut back, 2 bases at V and 5 bases at J, with 13 bases in the middle. The CDR3 extends over 15 amino acids. Germline V gene data show CDR1 as SGHTA and CDR2 as FQGNSA. The CDR3 sequence is CASSLRGVGHQPQHF. CDR3 DNA: TGTGCCAGCAGCTTACGGGGAGTAGGACATCAGCCCCAGCATTTT.

This clonotype was counted at least ten times. The chain uses TRBV3-1 and TRBJ2-1; 10 bases fit TRBD1. Germline V gene data show CDR1 as LGHDT and CDR2 as YNNKEL (reference sequence). CDR3 length equals 16 residues. After removal of 4 bases from V and 4 bases from J, the junction contained 7 bases not matched to a gene. The CDR3 DNA sequence: TGTGCCAGCAGCCCCTCCGGGACAGGGGCGTACAATGAGCAGTTCTTC. It codes for CASSPSGTGAYNEQFF.

This clonotype was counted between two and nine times. The DNA is left out, because the CDR3 cannot be placed on it with certainty; the CDR3 is given as TCRdb lists it. CDR3 sequence: CASSSSGGEGYTF. V gene TRBV27 combines with J gene TRBJ1-2; the table assigns TRBD1, which was not confirmed against the DNA. The CDR3 contains 13 residues when both ends are counted. Germline CDR1 MNHEY, CDR2 SMNVEV (reference sequence).

This clonotype has just a few counts. The chain uses TRBV6-2 or TRBV6-3 and TRBJ2-1; a possible D gene is TRBD2 (5 bases). CDR1 is MNHEY, CDR2 SVGEGT, per germline. V was pared by 7 bases and J by 3 bases, with 10 bases between. This CDR3 comprises 13 residues. CDR3 in DNA: TGTGCCAGCAAGACGGGGAGCTACAATGAGCAGTTCTTC. Its translation: CASKTGSYNEQFF.

This clonotype was counted a few times. The rearrangement links TRBV28 to TRBJ2-3; perhaps TRBD2 as D (5 bases). Germline V gene lookup returns CDR1 MDHEN and CDR2 SYDVKM. CDR3 size: 17 residues. V gave up 5 bases and J gave up 2 bases, with 20 bases separating them. Here the CDR3 reads CASSHPDLHATTDTQYF. The CDR3 DNA sequence: TGTGCCAGCAGTCACCCGGACTTACATGCCACCACAGATACGCAGTATTTT.

V is TRBV4-1 and J is TRBJ1-1, with TRBD1 identical over 8 bases. The V and J ends lost 1 base and 0 bases, in that order; junction bases with no gene match: 7. In germline, CDR1 is MGHRA, CDR2 YSYEKL. The CDR3 is made up of 17 amino acids. This CDR3 reads CASSQVWQGAVNTEAFF. The CDR3 DNA reads as TGCGCCAGCAGCCAAGTTTGGCAGGGGGCCGTGAACACTGAAGCTTTCTTT.

The V and J genes are TRBV5-5 and TRBJ2-2; D call uncertain. Germline-derived CDR1 and CDR2 are SGHKS and YYEKEE (reference sequence). V lost 1 base to trimming and J lost 1 base, with 8 bases between them. The CDR3 has 15 amino acids. The CDR3 nucleotides read TGTGCCAGCAGCTTGTTTCCAGGGAACACCGGGGAGCTGTTTTTT. It yields the protein CASSLFPGNTGELFF.

This clonotype was recorded at least ten times. The chain has TRBV20-1 and TRBJ2-1, with 7 nucleotides matching TRBD2. This CDR3 comprises 14 residues. Germline assignment: CDR1 DFQATT and CDR2 SNEGSKA (reference sequence). The ends lost 5 bases at V and 5 bases at J; junction bases unmatched: 9. Here the CDR3 reads CSAHPRGGNNEQFF. The CDR3 coding sequence is TGCAGTGCTCACCCTCGCGGGGGTAACAATGAGCAGTTCTTC.

This clonotype was seen only a few times. The CDR3 DNA sequence: TGTGCCAGCAGCGATCCGGGACGGAGAGGTAATGAGCAGTTCTTC. Translation gives CASSDPGRRGNEQFF. V is TRBV7-9 and J is TRBJ2-1; D may match TRBD1 or TRBD2 (5 bases each). Germline loops: CDR1 SEHNR, CDR2 FQNEAQ (reference sequence). This CDR3 spans 15 amino acids. Trimming removed 5 bases from V and 7 bases from J, with 18 bases in between.

The J gene is TRBJ2-3, the V gene TRBV12-3 or TRBV12-4; possible D gene TRBD2, 7 bases. This CDR3 contains 15 residues. Trimming shortened V by 3 bases and J by 4 bases, and 14 bases separated the two germline ends. This CDR3 reads CASSLVGGEADTQYF. CDR3 in DNA: TGTGCCAGCAGTTTGGTAGGGGGGGAGGCAGATACGCAGTATTTT.

This clonotype has a count of ten or more. The V and J genes are TRBV7-9 and TRBJ2-3; no reliable D call. V was trimmed by 7 bases and J by 0 bases, leaving 8 bases between them. The CDR3 runs to 13 residues. The germline V gene encodes CDR1 SEHNR and CDR2 FQNEAQ (reference sequence). Written as DNA, the CDR3 is TGTGCCAGCACAGTTCTTAGCACAGATACGCAGTATTTT. The encoded protein is CASTVLSTDTQYF.

The sample holds a few counts of this clonotype. V usage is TRBV12-3 or TRBV12-4 and J usage is TRBJ1-4; TRBD1 aligns across 8 bases. V was clipped by 5 bases and J by 3 bases; unmatched bases: 5. This CDR3 region has 15 residues. This chain's CDR3 is CASSTGQGPNEKLFF. The DNA of the CDR3 is TGTGCCAGCAGTACCGGACAGGGACCTAATGAAAAACTGTTTTTT.

The rearrangement links TRBV20-1 to TRBJ2-5, with a tentative D call TRBD1 (6 bases). Germline loops: CDR1 DFQATT, CDR2 SNEGSKA (reference sequence). Deletions cut 7 bases from V and 5 bases from J, with 11 bases between. This CDR3 has 11 residues. CDR3: CSVTGYETQYF. The CDR3, as DNA: TGCAGTGTCACAGGGTACGAGACCCAGTACTTC.

There are a few counts of this clonotype. The gene calls are TRBV20-1 and TRBJ1-2, with no clear D. Germline V gene sequence: CDR1 DFQATT, CDR2 SNEGSKA (reference sequence). Trimming took 8 bases from V and 4 from J, leaving 11 bases between them. The CDR3 runs to 11 residues. CDR3 protein: CSSRRPYGYTF. Written as DNA, the CDR3 is TGCAGTTCCCGCCGCCCCTATGGCTACACCTTC.

There are a few counts of this clonotype. The rearrangement uses TRBV7-6 and TRBJ2-1; 13 bases are a match to TRBD2. CDR1 is SGHVS and CDR2 is FNYEAQ in the germline V gene. The junction had 2 bases not matched to a gene; V was cut back by 2 bases and J by 4 bases. There are 16 residues in the CDR3. The CDR3 spells CASSLKLAGGYNEQFF. The DNA of the CDR3 is TGTGCCAGCAGCTTAAAACTAGCGGGAGGGTACAATGAGCAGTTCTTC.

This clonotype was detected only a few times. The V and J genes are TRBV10-3 and TRBJ2-7; no clear D. CDR3 length: 13 residues. The V gene's germline CDR1 is ENHRY and CDR2 SYGVKD. V was trimmed by 1 base and J by 1 base, leaving 5 bases between them. The CDR3 loop reads CAISELTSYEQYF. The CDR3 coding sequence is TGTGCCATCAGTGAGTTAACTTCCTACGAGCAGTACTTC.